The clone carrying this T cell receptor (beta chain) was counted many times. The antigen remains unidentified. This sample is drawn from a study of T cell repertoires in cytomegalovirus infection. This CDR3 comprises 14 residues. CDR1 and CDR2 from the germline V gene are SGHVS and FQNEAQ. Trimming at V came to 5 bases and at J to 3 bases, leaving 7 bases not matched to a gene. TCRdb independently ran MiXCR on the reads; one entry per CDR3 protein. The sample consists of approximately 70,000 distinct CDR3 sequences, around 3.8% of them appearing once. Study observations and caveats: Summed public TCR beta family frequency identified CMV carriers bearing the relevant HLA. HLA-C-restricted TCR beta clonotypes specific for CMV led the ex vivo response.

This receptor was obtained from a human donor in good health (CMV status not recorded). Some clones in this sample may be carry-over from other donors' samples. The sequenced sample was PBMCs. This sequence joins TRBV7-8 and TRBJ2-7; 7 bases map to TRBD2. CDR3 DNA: TGTGCCAGCAGCGCAGCGGGGACCCTCTACGAGCAGTACTTC. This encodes CASSAAGTLYEQYF.